This T cell receptor beta chain was retrieved from a study of shared clonotypes between healthy human individuals. With 6 bases removed from V and 7 bases from J, the gap between germline ends came to 13 bases. Germline V gene lookup returns CDR1 MDHEN and CDR2 SYDVKM. The length of the CDR3 is 13 residues. Assay: immunoSEQ multiplex PCR; the TCRdb copy retains only in-frame clones and omits some. Of some 2,500,000 clones listed, 85% to 95% were seen once; the top ten hold approximately 0.41%. Input material: naive CD4+ T cells from PBMCs. The subset was: CD45RA+ positively selected. The receptor comes from a man aged 18 to 35 in good health. Some clones in this sample may be carry-over from other donors' samples. V is TRBV28 and J is TRBJ1-5, with D unclear. CDR3 in amino acids: CASSWEVRQPQHF. Written as DNA, the CDR3 is TGTGCCAGCAGCTGGGAGGTCAGGCAGCCCCAGCATTTT.